Listed below are T cell receptor beta chains from one sample, sequenced in a study of blood T cell repertoires in COVID-19. TCRdb keeps only in-frame clones here, not all; method: immunoSEQ multiplex PCR. Of about 120,000 clones in the sample, 75% to 80% are singletons; the top ten hold 6.5% to 9%. Sequencing was performed on peripheral blood. The source of these receptors is a human donor in a cohort sampled during active COVID-19. Each CDR3 is given with its conserved first and last residue. The D gene is left open where the match is weak. Rows may omit the clone size; those that give it use once, few, many or a size class.

v_gene	abundance	d_gene	j_gene	CDR3aa	CDR3nt
TRBV4-1	-	TRBD2	TRBJ2-7	CASSQDGLAGGEDEQYF	TGCGCCAGCAGCCAAGATGGACTAGCGGGAGGAGAGGACGAGCAGTACTTC
TRBV18	-	-	TRBJ1-1	CASIPTQGPTEAFF	TGTGCCAGCATACCTACCCAGGGGCCCACTGAAGCTTTCTTT
TRBV11-3	-	-	TRBJ1-2	CASSLQGAGRSGYTF	TGTGCCAGCAGCCTTCAAGGGGCGGGGAGGAGTGGCTACACCTTC
TRBV27	-	TRBD2	TRBJ2-7	CASSYLAGAYEQYF	TGTGCCAGCAGTTATCTAGCGGGGGCCTACGAGCAGTACTTC
TRBV30	-	-	TRBJ1-1	CAWSAAGEVTEAFF	TGTGCCTGGAGTGCGGCGGGGGAGGTGACTGAAGCTTTCTTT
TRBV9	once	TRBD2	TRBJ2-1	CASSGTSGGAAYNEQFF	TGTGCCAGCAGCGGAACTAGCGGGGGGGCCGCCTACAATGAGCAGTTCTTC
TRBV9	-	TRBD2	TRBJ2-7	CASSALATSGGTYEQYF	TGTGCCAGCAGCGCCTTAGCTACTAGCGGGGGAACCTACGAGCAGTACTTC
TRBV7-2	-	TRBD1	TRBJ1-2	CASSRRDSYGYTF	TGTGCCAGCAGCCGCCGGGACAGCTATGGCTACACCTTC
TRBV11-3	-	TRBD1	TRBJ1-6	CASSLRSLMGDSNSPLHF	TGTGCCAGCAGCTTAAGGTCTTTAATGGGGGACAGCAATTCACCCCTCCACTTT
TRBV7-2	-	-	TRBJ1-5	CASSPDGGGNQPQHF	TGTGCCAGCAGCCCAGACGGAGGAGGCAATCAGCCCCAGCATTTT
TRBV5-5	-	-	TRBJ2-7	CASSSRTADLEQYF	TGTGCCAGCAGCTCACGGACAGCCGACCTCGAGCAGTACTTC
TRBV6-5	-	-	TRBJ1-4	CASSSMSQGPEKLFF	TGTGCCAGCAGTTCGATGAGCCAGGGTCCCGAAAAACTGTTTTTT
TRBV5-6	-	TRBD2	TRBJ2-7	CASSPGLAGEFEQYF	TGTGCCAGCAGCCCGGGGCTAGCGGGAGAATTCGAGCAGTACTTC
TRBV10-3	-	TRBD1	TRBJ2-7	CAISDRASFYEQYF	TGTGCCATCAGCGACAGGGCCTCCTTCTACGAGCAGTACTTC
TRBV12-2	-	-	TRBJ1-5	CASRNRGLPNQPQHF	TGTGCAAGTCGAAACAGGGGGCTGCCCAATCAGCCCCAGCATTTT
TRBV30	-	-	TRBJ1-1	CAYQATANTEAFF	TGTGCCTACCAGGCGACAGCGAACACTGAAGCTTTCTTT
TRBV24-1	-	-	TRBJ1-1	CATRGSQGLNTEAFF	TGTGCCACCAGGGGAAGTCAGGGTCTGAACACTGAAGCTTTCTTT
TRBV3-1/TRBV3-2	-	TRBD2	TRBJ2-7	CASSQAGTSSYEQYF	TGTGCCAGCAGCCAGGCCGGGACTAGCAGCTACGAGCAGTACTTC
TRBV7-9	-	TRBD1	TRBJ1-4	CASSLFAGTGEKLFF	TGTGCCAGCAGCTTATTCGCGGGGACAGGTGAAAAACTGTTTTTT
TRBV19	-	-	TRBJ2-1	CASSSSGGSYNEQFF	TGTGCCAGTAGTTCCTCAGGGGGGTCCTACAATGAGCAGTTCTTC
TRBV7-9	-	TRBD2	TRBJ2-7	CASSPRTSGRSYEQYF	TGTGCCAGCAGCCCCCGGACTAGCGGCCGATCCTACGAGCAGTACTTC
TRBV30	-	TRBD1	TRBJ2-7	CAWSQTGGEQYF	TGTGCCTGGAGCCAAACAGGGGGCGAGCAGTACTTC
TRBV7-9	-	TRBD1	TRBJ1-1	CASSPPPGQGYTEAFF	TGTGCCAGCAGCCCTCCCCCCGGACAGGGGTACACTGAAGCTTTCTTT
TRBV5-6	-	TRBD1	TRBJ1-5	CASSQGGNAPQHF	TGTGCCAGCAGCCAGGGGGGTAATGCGCCCCAGCATTTT
TRBV7-3	-	-	TRBJ1-5	CASSPYRDTGYGPQHF	TGTGCCAGCAGCCCCTACCGGGACACCGGCTATGGGCCCCAGCATTTT
TRBV7-6	once	TRBD1	TRBJ2-7	CASSPPTGSSYEQYF	TGTGCCAGCAGCCCGCCGACAGGGAGCTCCTACGAGCAGTACTTC
TRBV9	few	TRBD1	TRBJ2-4	CASSVPSTGGPDIQYF	TGTGCCAGCAGCGTCCCCTCGACAGGGGGCCCGGACATTCAGTACTTC
TRBV11-2	few	-	TRBJ1-1	CASSLAGLAEAFF	TGTGCCAGCAGCTTAGCCGGGTTGGCTGAAGCTTTCTTT
TRBV13	once	-	TRBJ1-1	CASSLTGLNEAFF	TGTGCCAGCAGCTTAACAGGGTTGAATGAAGCTTTCTTT
TRBV19	-	TRBD1	TRBJ1-5	CASSFITGGEEGQPQHF	TGTGCCAGTAGTTTTATAACAGGGGGCGAGGAAGGTCAGCCCCAGCATTTT
TRBV2	-	-	TRBJ1-1	CASSGGRQGPLNTEAFF	TGTGCCAGCAGCGGGGGGAGGCAGGGACCTCTTAACACTGAAGCTTTCTTT
TRBV6-2/TRBV6-3	-	TRBD2	TRBJ2-7	CASSYLELAGLTYEQYF	TGTGCCAGCAGTTATCTCGAACTAGCGGGCTTAACCTACGAGCAGTACTTC
TRBV27	-	-	TRBJ2-7	CASSTRQEYYEQYF	TGTGCCAGCAGTACCCGACAGGAGTACTACGAGCAGTACTTC
TRBV5-1	-	TRBD1	TRBJ2-2	CASIEGQGSGELFF	TGCGCCAGCATCGAGGGACAGGGGAGCGGGGAGCTGTTTTTT
TRBV11-2	-	-	TRBJ2-7	CASSLGNRKTYEQYF	TGTGCCAGCAGCTTAGGAAACAGGAAAACCTACGAGCAGTACTTC
TRBV30	-	-	TRBJ1-4	CAWGRTDNEKLFF	TGTGCCTGGGGAAGGACAGACAATGAAAAACTGTTTTTT
TRBV28	-	TRBD2	TRBJ2-7	CASSSRASGSYEQYF	TGTGCCAGCAGTTCCCGGGCTAGCGGGAGTTACGAGCAGTACTTC